This T cell receptor beta chain was documented in a study of vaccination effects on CD4 cells after COVID-19. Investigators separated out CD4+ T cells once around nine days of culture had passed. Infection dated between March and December 2020, before the Alpha, Beta and Delta variants reached the United States. Two doses of either BNT162b2 or mRNA-1273 were given to each participant. Comments on this clone: Its cognate antigen is unknown.

Here immunoSEQ multiplex PCR was the method, and the copy in TCRdb shows in-frame clones only, minus some. The repertoire holds roughly 46,000 clones, with 74% as singletons. From germline, CDR1 is SGHTA and CDR2 FQGNSA. V lost 1 base to trimming and J lost 14 bases, with 9 bases between them. CDR3 size: 12 residues. The material sequenced was CD4+ T cells from PBMCs cultured without peptide, taken after COVID-19 vaccination. This receptor was identified in a human donor who had a prior SARS-CoV-2 infection. The chain joins TRBV7-2 to TRBJ1-6; D ambiguous. The CDR3 region is CASSLVDLALHF. The CDR3 DNA is TGTGCCAGCAGCTTAGTGGACCTGGCCCTCCACTTT.